These 11 T cell receptor beta chains were all obtained from the same sample, sequenced in a study of blood T cell repertoires in COVID-19. The data were produced by immunoSEQ multiplex PCR, yet TCRdb's version contains in-frame clones alone and is incomplete. The sample records about 350,000 clones, around 90% being singletons. Sequencing was carried out using peripheral blood. Receptor source: a woman aged 55-70 years with COVID-19, enrolled during active disease.

The chain links TRBV14 to TRBJ1-5; D not certain. CDR3 length equals 13 residues. With 0 bases removed from V and 4 bases from J, the gap between germline ends came to 4 bases. Germline V gene data show CDR1 as SGHDN and CDR2 as FVKESK. The CDR3 DNA is TGTGCCAGCAGCCAAGAAGCAAATCAGCCCCAGCATTTT. Translation: CASSQEANQPQHF. Full variable domain (outside the CDR3, taken from reference TRBV14 and TRBJ1-5): EAGVTQFPSHSVIEKGQTVTLRCDPISGHDNLYWYRRVMGKEIKFLLHFVKESKQDESGMPNNRFLAERTGGTYSTLKVQPAELEDSGVYFCASSQEANQPQHFGDGTRLSIL.

The chain combines TRBV5-1 with TRBJ1-1; D might be TRBD1 (6 bases). Germline loops: CDR1 SGHRS, CDR2 YFSETQ. The ends were cut back, 2 bases at V and 4 bases at J, with 12 bases in the middle. CDR3 length: 14 amino acids. CDR3 region: CASSFGQRSTEAFF. DNA of the CDR3: TGCGCCAGCAGCTTCGGACAGCGGAGCACTGAAGCTTTCTTT.

The chain uses TRBV6-5 and TRBJ1-6; D not resolved. The CDR3 has 14 amino acids. V dropped 6 bases and J dropped 4 bases, with 10 bases sitting between them. Germline V CDR1 and CDR2: MNHEY, SVGAGI. CDR3 region: CASRPTGYNSPLHF. CDR3 bases: TGTGCCAGCAGACCGACGGGTTATAATTCACCCCTCCACTTT.

The V and J genes are TRBV4-2 and TRBJ2-7; 9 bases match TRBD1. This CDR3 has 16 amino acids. CDR1 and CDR2 (germline): LGHNA, YNFKEQ. V was pared by 3 bases and J by 6 bases, with 12 bases of the junction left unmatched. As DNA, the CDR3 is TGTGCCAGCAGCCAGACACACCGGGACAGGGTAAGCGAGCAGTACTTC. Its translation: CASSQTHRDRVSEQYF.

The V gene is TRBV28, the J gene TRBJ2-7, with 10 bases fitting TRBD2. This CDR3 comprises 17 residues. V shed 5 bases and J 1 base; nucleotides not matched to a gene: 11. Germline V lookup: CDR1 MDHEN, CDR2 SYDVKM. The CDR3 reads CASSGQAGGTLSYEQYF. The CDR3 DNA reads as TGTGCCAGCAGTGGACAAGCGGGGGGGACGCTTTCCTACGAGCAGTACTTC. Using reference TRBV28 and TRBJ2-7 for the parts outside the CDR3, the full variable domain is DVKVTQSSRYLVKRTGEKVFLECVQDMDHENMFWYRQDPGLGLRLIYFSYDVKMKEKGDIPEGYSVSREKKERFSLILESASTNQTSMYLCASSGQAGGTLSYEQYFGPGTRLTVT.

The chain is built from TRBV27 and TRBJ1-6; no clear D. The CDR3 has 13 residues. The germline gives CDR1 MNHEY, CDR2 SMNVEV (reference sequence). Trimming pared 6 bases from V and 9 bases from J, leaving 12 bases between. CDR3 loop: CASRQHQVSPLHF. Here the CDR3 DNA reads TGTGCCAGCAGGCAACACCAGGTTTCACCCCTCCACTTT.

Here the CDR3 reads CATSRAATGLAETQYF. CDR3 coding DNA: TGTGCCACCAGCAGAGCGGCGACAGGGTTGGCAGAGACCCAGTACTTC. This rearrangement joins TRBV15 to TRBJ2-5, with 7 nucleotides matching TRBD1. The CDR3 covers 16 residues. The V gene's germline CDR1 is LNHNV and CDR2 YYDKDF (reference sequence). With V trimmed by 1 base and J by 4 bases, 9 bases remained unmatched.

The chain couples TRBV27 to TRBJ1-4, with no clear D. V dropped 9 bases and J dropped 2 bases, with 10 bases sitting between them. This CDR3 has 13 amino acids. Germline CDR1 MNHEY, CDR2 SMNVEV (reference sequence). The DNA of the CDR3 is TGTGCCAGTTCGACACACACTAATGAAAAACTGTTTTTT. This encodes CASSTHTNEKLFF. Full variable domain (rest looked up from reference TRBV27 and TRBJ1-4): EAQVTQNPRYLITVTGKKLTVTCSQNMNHEYMSWYRQDPGLGLRQIYYSMNVEVTDKGDVPEGYKVSRKEKRNFPLILESPSPNQTSLYFCASSTHTNEKLFFGSGTQLSVL.

The V and J genes are TRBV5-1 and TRBJ1-1, with TRBD1 as a possible D gene (6 bases). The length of the CDR3 is 14 residues. CDR1 and CDR2 (germline): SGHRS, YFSETQ. V was cut by 4 bases and J by 0 bases, with 10 bases left in between. The CDR3 loop reads CASSTQGLNTEAFF. As DNA, the CDR3 is TGCGCCAGCAGCACTCAGGGGTTGAACACTGAAGCTTTCTTT.

J is TRBJ1-2 and V is TRBV5-1; unclear D gene. The V and J ends lost 7 bases and 0 bases respectively, with 4 bases between them. Germline-derived CDR1 and CDR2 are SGHRS and YFSETQ. This CDR3 has 11 amino acids. Here the CDR3 DNA reads TGCGCCAGCCGGGCTAACTATGGCTACACCTTC. Protein: CASRANYGYTF.

The rearrangement links TRBV6-5 to TRBJ1-2, with 9 bases that match TRBD1. The junction had 5 bases not matched to a gene; V was cut back by 6 bases and J by 0 bases. Germline CDR1 and CDR2: MNHEY and SVGAGI. CDR3 length equals 15 residues. CDR3 nucleotide sequence: TGTGCCAGCAGGACCGGGACAGGGTCTAACTATGGCTACACCTTC. It specifies CASRTGTGSNYGYTF.